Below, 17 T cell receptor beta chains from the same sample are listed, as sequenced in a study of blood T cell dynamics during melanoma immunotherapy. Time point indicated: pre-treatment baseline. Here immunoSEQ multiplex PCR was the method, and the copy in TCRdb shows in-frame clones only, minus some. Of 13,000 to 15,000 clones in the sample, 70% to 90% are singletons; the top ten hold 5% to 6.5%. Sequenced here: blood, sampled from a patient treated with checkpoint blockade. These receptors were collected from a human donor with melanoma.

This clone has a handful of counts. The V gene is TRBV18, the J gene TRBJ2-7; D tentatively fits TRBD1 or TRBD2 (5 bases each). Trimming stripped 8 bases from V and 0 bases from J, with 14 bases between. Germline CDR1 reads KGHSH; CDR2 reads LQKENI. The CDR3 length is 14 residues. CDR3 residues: CASLRDGSSYEQYF. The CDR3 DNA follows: TGTGCCAGCCTCCGGGACGGATCCTCCTACGAGCAGTACTTC.

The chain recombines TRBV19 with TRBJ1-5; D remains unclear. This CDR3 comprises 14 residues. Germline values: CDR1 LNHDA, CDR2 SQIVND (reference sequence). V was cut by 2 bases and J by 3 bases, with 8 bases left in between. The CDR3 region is CASSIFDFNQPQHF. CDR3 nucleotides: TGTGCCAGTAGTATATTCGATTTCAATCAGCCCCAGCATTTT.

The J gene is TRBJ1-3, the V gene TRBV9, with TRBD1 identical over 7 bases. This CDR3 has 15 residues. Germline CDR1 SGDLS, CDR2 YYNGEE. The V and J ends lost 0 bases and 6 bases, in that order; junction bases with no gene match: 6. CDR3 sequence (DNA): TGTGCCAGCAGCGTAGAAGACAGGGCGACAAACACCATATATTTT. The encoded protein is CASSVEDRATNTIYF.

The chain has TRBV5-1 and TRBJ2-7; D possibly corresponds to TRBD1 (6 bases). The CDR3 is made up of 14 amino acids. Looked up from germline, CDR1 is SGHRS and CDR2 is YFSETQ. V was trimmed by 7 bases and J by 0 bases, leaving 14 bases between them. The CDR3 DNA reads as TGCGCCAGCCGCCGAGGGGACAACTCCTACGAGCAGTACTTC. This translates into CASRRGDNSYEQYF.

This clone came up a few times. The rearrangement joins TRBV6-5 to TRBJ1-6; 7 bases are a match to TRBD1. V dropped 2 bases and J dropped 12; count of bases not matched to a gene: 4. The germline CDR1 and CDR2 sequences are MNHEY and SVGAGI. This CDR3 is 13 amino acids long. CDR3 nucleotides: TGTGCCAGCAGTTACGGACAGGCACAACCCCTCCACTTT. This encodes CASSYGQAQPLHF.

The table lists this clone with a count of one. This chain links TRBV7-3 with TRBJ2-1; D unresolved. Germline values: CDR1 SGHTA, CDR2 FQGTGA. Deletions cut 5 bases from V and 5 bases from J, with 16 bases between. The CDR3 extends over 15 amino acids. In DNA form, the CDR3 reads TGTGCCAGCAGCCCCACATCATCCTCAAACAATGAGCAGTTCTTC. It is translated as CASSPTSSSNNEQFF.

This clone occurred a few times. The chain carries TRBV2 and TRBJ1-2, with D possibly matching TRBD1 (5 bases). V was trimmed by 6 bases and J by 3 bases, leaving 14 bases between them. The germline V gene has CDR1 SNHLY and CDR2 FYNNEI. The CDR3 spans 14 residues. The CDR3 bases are TGTGCCAGCAGGCAGGGAGGAGGGTACTATGGCTACACCTTC. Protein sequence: CASRQGGGYYGYTF. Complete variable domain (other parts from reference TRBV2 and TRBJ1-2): EPEVTQTPSHQVTQMGQEVILRCVPISNHLYFYWYRQILGQKVEFLVSFYNNEISEKSEIFDDQFSVERPDGSNFTLKIRSTKLEDSAMYFCASRQGGGYYGYTFGSGTRLTVV.

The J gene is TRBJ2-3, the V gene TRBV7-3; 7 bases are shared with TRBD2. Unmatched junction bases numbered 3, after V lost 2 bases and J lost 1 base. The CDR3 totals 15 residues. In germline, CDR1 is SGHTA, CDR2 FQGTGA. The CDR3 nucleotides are TGTGCCAGCAGCTTAGTGAGCGGGGGCACAGATACGCAGTATTTT. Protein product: CASSLVSGGTDTQYF.

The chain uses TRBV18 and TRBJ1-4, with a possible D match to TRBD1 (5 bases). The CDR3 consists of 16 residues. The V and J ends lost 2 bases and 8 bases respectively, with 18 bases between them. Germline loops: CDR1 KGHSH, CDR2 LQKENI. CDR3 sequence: CASSPIPGPQPEKLFF. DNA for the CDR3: TGTGCCAGCTCACCAATTCCGGGACCACAACCCGAAAAACTGTTTTTT.

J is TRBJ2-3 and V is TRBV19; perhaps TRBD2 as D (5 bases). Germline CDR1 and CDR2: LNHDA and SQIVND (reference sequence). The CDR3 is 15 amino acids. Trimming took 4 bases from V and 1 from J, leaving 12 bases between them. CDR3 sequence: CASSNGLLGTDTQYF. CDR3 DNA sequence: TGTGCCAGTAGTAACGGACTTCTAGGCACAGATACGCAGTATTTT. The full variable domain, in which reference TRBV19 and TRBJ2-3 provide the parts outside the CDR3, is DGGITQSPKYLFRKEGQNVTLSCEQNLNHDAMYWYRQDPGQGLRLIYYSQIVNDFQKGDIAEGYSVSREKKESFPLTVTSAQKNPTAFYLCASSNGLLGTDTQYFGPGTRLTVL.

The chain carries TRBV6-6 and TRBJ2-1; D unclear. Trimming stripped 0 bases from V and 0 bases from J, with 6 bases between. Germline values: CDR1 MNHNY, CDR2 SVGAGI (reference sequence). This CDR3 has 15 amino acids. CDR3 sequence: CASSYSDLSYNEQFF. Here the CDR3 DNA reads TGTGCCAGCAGTTACTCTGATCTCTCCTACAATGAGCAGTTCTTC.

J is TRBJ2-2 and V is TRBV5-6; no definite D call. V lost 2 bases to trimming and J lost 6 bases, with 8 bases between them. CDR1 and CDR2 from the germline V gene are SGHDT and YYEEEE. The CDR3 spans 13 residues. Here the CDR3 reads CASSFVGSGELFF. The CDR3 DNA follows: TGTGCCAGCAGCTTTGTAGGGTCCGGGGAGCTGTTTTTT.

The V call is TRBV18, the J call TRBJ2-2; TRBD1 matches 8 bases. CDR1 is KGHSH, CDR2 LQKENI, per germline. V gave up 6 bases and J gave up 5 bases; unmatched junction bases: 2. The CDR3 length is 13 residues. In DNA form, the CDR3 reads TGTGCCAGCTCGCGACAGGGGACCGGGGAGCTGTTTTTT. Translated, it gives CASSRQGTGELFF.

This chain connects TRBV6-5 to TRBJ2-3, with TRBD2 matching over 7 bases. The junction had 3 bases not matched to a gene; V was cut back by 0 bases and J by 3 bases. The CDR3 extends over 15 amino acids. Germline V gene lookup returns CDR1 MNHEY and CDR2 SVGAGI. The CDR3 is CASSYSGSGTDTQYF. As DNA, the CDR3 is TGTGCCAGCAGTTACTCCGGTAGCGGGACAGATACGCAGTATTTT.

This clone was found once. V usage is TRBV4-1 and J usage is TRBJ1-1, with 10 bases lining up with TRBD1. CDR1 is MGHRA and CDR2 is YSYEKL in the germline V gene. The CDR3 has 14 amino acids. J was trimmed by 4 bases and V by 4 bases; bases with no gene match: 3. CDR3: CASSLGQGTTEAFF. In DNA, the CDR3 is TGCGCCAGCAGCCTGGGACAGGGGACCACTGAAGCTTTCTTT.

For the CDR3, the DNA is TGTGCCAGTAGTATCCTTGACAGCCCCTATGGCTACACCTTC. Encoded protein: CASSILDSPYGYTF. The chain has TRBV19 and TRBJ1-2, with D perhaps TRBD1 (5 bases). The CDR3 covers 14 residues. Trimming stripped 3 bases from V and 4 bases from J, with 12 bases between. The V gene's germline CDR1 is LNHDA and CDR2 SQIVND (reference sequence).

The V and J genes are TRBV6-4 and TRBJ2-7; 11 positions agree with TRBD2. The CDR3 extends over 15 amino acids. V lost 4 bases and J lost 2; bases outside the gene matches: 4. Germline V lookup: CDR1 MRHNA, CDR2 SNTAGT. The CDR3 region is CASSGISGGAYEQYV. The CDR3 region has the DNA TGTGCCAGCAGTGGTATTAGCGGGGGGGCCTACGAGCAGTACGTC.